Listed below are T cell receptor beta chains from one sample, sequenced in a study of blood T cell repertoires in COVID-19. Repertoires were generated with immunoSEQ multiplex PCR, while TCRdb's copy carries only in-frame clones and drops some. The repertoire includes about 68,000 clones, over 60% of them detected once, and approximately 23% sits in the top ten. Sequenced sample: peripheral blood. The receptors were sampled from a human donor in a cohort sampled during active COVID-19. The CDR3 runs from the conserved cysteine through the conserved F or W. Fields, in order: CDR3 protein, CDR3 DNA, D gene, J gene, V gene, clone size. The D gene is left open where the match is weak. Expanded clones are given a class, and other clones once, few, many or no size at all.

CASSPRLAGGRDEQYF	TGCGCCAGCAGCCCCCGACTAGCGGGAGGGCGGGACGAGCAGTACTTC	TRBD2	TRBJ2-7	TRBV4-3	-
CASSRLARPYEQYF	TGTGCCAGCAGCAGGCTAGCGAGACCTTACGAGCAGTACTTC	-	TRBJ2-7	TRBV27	-
CATSDPRTSGAEQFF	TGTGCCACCAGTGACCCGAGGACTAGCGGGGCAGAGCAGTTCTTC	TRBD2	TRBJ2-1	TRBV24-1	-
CASSLTVYEQYF	TGTGCCAGCAGTTTGACAGTATACGAGCAGTACTTC	-	TRBJ2-7	TRBV28	-
CASSPSSLDRVLSGANVLTF	TGTGCCAGCAGCCCTTCCTCGCTGGACAGGGTCCTCTCGGGGGCCAACGTCCTGACTTTC	TRBD1	TRBJ2-6	TRBV6-2/TRBV6-3	few
CASKADRVGEKLFF	TGTGCCAGCAAGGCCGACAGGGTAGGGGAAAAACTGTTTTTT	TRBD1	TRBJ1-4	TRBV2	once
CASSQEGAGNTIYF	TGTGCCAGCAGCCAAGAGGGAGCTGGAAACACCATATATTTT	-	TRBJ1-3	TRBV3-1/TRBV3-2	-
CASSEVGHEAYEQYF	TGTGCCAGCAGCGAGGTGGGACATGAGGCCTACGAGCAGTACTTC	-	TRBJ2-7	TRBV7-2	-
CASSPLGLAGGQETQYF	TGTGCCAGCAGTCCCTTGGGTCTAGCGGGAGGGCAAGAGACCCAGTACTTC	TRBD2	TRBJ2-5	TRBV27	-
CASHSGGQETQYF	TGTGCCAGCCATAGCGGGGGACAAGAGACCCAGTACTTC	TRBD2	TRBJ2-5	TRBV28	once
CASSPDRAENIQYF	TGTGCCAGCTCACCTGACAGGGCGGAAAACATTCAGTACTTC	TRBD1	TRBJ2-4	TRBV18	-
CASSDLAGAPNQPQHF	TGCGCCAGCAGCGACCTAGCGGGGGCACCCAATCAGCCCCAGCATTTT	-	TRBJ1-5	TRBV5-1	few
CASSFRDRGLQYF	TGTGCCAGCAGTTTCCGGGACAGGGGACTTCAGTACTTC	TRBD1	TRBJ2-4	TRBV28	-
CASSQDLRQSLHF	TGTGCCAGCAGCCAAGATCTGCGGCAGTCCCTCCACTTT	-	TRBJ1-6	TRBV3-1/TRBV3-2	-
CASSLLSTGELFF	TGCGCCAGCAGCTTGTTGAGCACCGGGGAGCTGTTTTTT	-	TRBJ2-2	TRBV5-1	few
CASSLSGLHVAAFF	TGTGCCAGCAGCCTGTCGGGACTGCACGTAGCAGCTTTCTTT	-	TRBJ1-1	TRBV7-8	-
CASSNEGGTDTQYF	TGTGCCAGCAGCAACGAGGGGGGCACAGATACGCAGTATTTT	-	TRBJ2-3	TRBV7-9	-
CASSVAVSGATDTQYF	TGTGCCAGCAGCGTAGCGGTTAGCGGGGCCACAGATACGCAGTATTTT	TRBD2	TRBJ2-3	TRBV9	-
CASSQSWKDRANSYYNSPLHF	TGTGCCAGCAGCCAAAGTTGGAAGGACAGGGCGAATTCTTATTATAATTCACCCCTCCACTTT	TRBD1	TRBJ1-6	TRBV3-1/TRBV3-2	few
CASGEATGYNSPLHF	TGTGCCAGTGGGGAGGCGACAGGGTATAATTCACCCCTCCACTTT	TRBD1	TRBJ1-6	TRBV6-5	once
CASSLVGTSGYEQYF	TGCGCCAGCAGCTTGGTGGGGACTAGCGGGTACGAGCAGTACTTC	TRBD2	TRBJ2-7	TRBV5-1	-
CASSQTGLSSSEQYF	TGTGCCAGCAGTCAAACTGGACTGTCGTCTTCGGAGCAGTACTTC	-	TRBJ2-7	TRBV25-1	-
CASSTPSGVNEQFF	TGTGCCAGCAGCACTCCTAGCGGGGTTAATGAGCAGTTCTTC	TRBD2	TRBJ2-1	TRBV3-1/TRBV3-2	-
CAWFRVGGRGNTIYF	TGTGCCTGGTTCCGGGTTGGGGGCAGGGGAAACACCATATATTTT	-	TRBJ1-3	TRBV30	-
CASSRTGAPEAFF	TGTGCCAGCAGTCGCACCGGTGCCCCTGAAGCTTTCTTT	-	TRBJ1-1	TRBV28	-
CASSESSGVLTDTQYF	TGTGCCAGCAGCGAGAGTAGCGGGGTGCTCACAGATACGCAGTATTTT	TRBD2	TRBJ2-3	TRBV9	-
CASSLPGQGGIQYF	TGTGCCAGCAGCTTACCGGGACAGGGAGGGATTCAGTACTTC	TRBD1	TRBJ2-4	TRBV2	-
CASSSLTTGELFF	TGTGCCAGCAGTTCCCTAACCACCGGGGAGCTGTTTTTT	-	TRBJ2-2	TRBV12-3/TRBV12-4	-
CASSPGGTNKVEQYF	TGTGCCAGCTCGCCCGGCGGGACCAACAAGGTCGAGCAGTACTTC	-	TRBJ2-7	TRBV18	many
CASSLAFLSATGGLYTF	TGTGCCAGCAGCTTAGCATTCCTCTCCGCGACAGGGGGTTTGTACACCTTC	TRBD1	TRBJ1-2	TRBV7-2	-
CASSTGTGQPQHF	TGTGCCAGCTCGACAGGGACGGGTCAGCCCCAGCATTTT	TRBD1	TRBJ1-5	TRBV7-2	once
CASSPEQGVAEAFF	TGTGCCAGCAGCCCGGAACAGGGAGTAGCTGAAGCTTTCTTT	-	TRBJ1-1	TRBV5-8	-
CASSLGGGSYNEQFF	TGTGCCAGTAGTCTTGGGGGGGGGTCCTACAATGAGCAGTTCTTC	TRBD2	TRBJ2-1	TRBV19	-
CASSQGTRYNSPLHF	TGTGCCAGCAGCCAAGGAACAAGATACAATTCACCCCTCCACTTT	-	TRBJ1-6	TRBV14	once
CASSYSAGDTEAFF	TGTGCCAGCAGTTACTCGGCAGGGGACACTGAAGCTTTCTTT	-	TRBJ1-1	TRBV6-5	-
CASSLVGGNSGNTIYF	TGCGCCAGCAGCTTGGTAGGGGGTAACTCTGGAAACACCATATATTTT	-	TRBJ1-3	TRBV5-1	-
CASKEGQRNTGELFF	TGTGCCAGTAAGGAAGGACAGCGAAACACCGGGGAGCTGTTTTTT	-	TRBJ2-2	TRBV19	-
CASSLDNRGREKLFF	TGTGCCAGCAGCTTAGACAACAGGGGGCGCGAAAAACTGTTTTTT	TRBD1	TRBJ1-4	TRBV7-8	-
CASRPELAGDRYTQYF	TGTGCCAGCAGACCAGAGCTAGCGGGGGATAGGTATACGCAGTATTTT	TRBD2	TRBJ2-3	TRBV5-8	-
CASSYWGRSNEKLFF	TGTGCCAGCAGTTACTGGGGGCGAAGTAATGAAAAACTGTTTTTT	-	TRBJ1-4	TRBV28	-
CASSWGVSATEAFF	TGTGCCAGCAGTTGGGGGGTGTCGGCCACTGAAGCTTTCTTT	-	TRBJ1-1	TRBV28	-
CASSPYYRDSSYNEQFF	TGTGCCAGCTCACCCTACTACCGGGACAGCTCCTACAATGAGCAGTTCTTC	TRBD1	TRBJ2-1	TRBV18	-
CASSFLLAGGAGELFF	TGTGCCAGCAGCTTCCTACTAGCGGGAGGTGCCGGGGAGCTGTTTTTT	TRBD2	TRBJ2-2	TRBV7-9	-
CAISPDQETQYF	TGTGCCATCAGTCCCGACCAAGAGACCCAGTACTTC	-	TRBJ2-5	TRBV10-3	-
CASSSGQVSYEQYF	TGTGCCAGCAGCTCTGGACAGGTCTCCTACGAGCAGTACTTC	TRBD1	TRBJ2-7	TRBV11-2	-
CASSYRTENYGYTF	TGTGCCAGTAGCTATAGGACAGAGAACTATGGCTACACCTTC	-	TRBJ1-2	TRBV19	-
CASSLGFNTGELFF	TGTGCCAGCAGTTTAGGCTTTAACACCGGGGAGCTGTTTTTT	-	TRBJ2-2	TRBV27	-
CASSPRTANTGELFF	TGTGCTAGCAGCCCACGGACAGCAAACACCGGGGAGCTGTTTTTT	-	TRBJ2-2	TRBV7-7	-
CASSGTVYEQFF	TGTGCCAGCAGTGGGACAGTCTATGAGCAGTTCTTC	TRBD1	TRBJ2-1	TRBV28	-
CASSLAYDRGTPVEQYF	TGTGCCAGCAGCTTAGCCTATGACAGGGGTACCCCCGTCGAGCAGTACTTC	TRBD1	TRBJ2-7	TRBV7-2	-
CASSWTEGEVFF	TGTGCCAGCAGCTGGACGGAGGGAGAGGTGTTTTTT	-	TRBJ2-2	TRBV13	once
CASSDPGIQETQYF	TGTGCCAGCAGCGATCCAGGGATCCAAGAGACCCAGTACTTC	-	TRBJ2-5	TRBV7-2	-
CSVLSTGTLPYEQYF	TGCAGCGTTCTATCAACCGGGACACTCCCCTACGAGCAGTACTTC	-	TRBJ2-7	TRBV29-1	-
CASSPKGFRAYTDTQYF	TGTGCCAGCAGCCCAAAGGGGTTCCGGGCGTACACAGATACGCAGTATTTT	-	TRBJ2-3	TRBV7-2	-
CAISESAGSGDEQFF	TGTGCCATCAGTGAGTCGGCGGGGTCGGGCGATGAGCAGTTCTTC	-	TRBJ2-1	TRBV10-3	-
CASSQDGLAGENEQFF	TGCGCCAGCAGCCAAGATGGACTAGCGGGAGAGAACGAGCAGTTCTTC	TRBD2	TRBJ2-1	TRBV4-1	-
CASSTASGGAYEQYF	TGCGCCAGCAGCACAGCTAGCGGGGGGGCCTACGAGCAGTACTTC	TRBD2	TRBJ2-7	TRBV5-1	-